The 9 T cell receptor beta chains given below trace back to one sample, sequenced in a study of blood T cell repertoires in COVID-19. Assay: immunoSEQ multiplex PCR; the TCRdb copy retains only in-frame clones and omits some. The profile shows 180,000 or so clones, around 90% of them singletons. The sequenced sample consisted of peripheral blood. Receptors originate from a man aged 45-65 years with acute or convalescent COVID-19.

This rearrangement joins TRBV12-3 or TRBV12-4 to TRBJ1-2, with 10 bases that match TRBD1. This CDR3 is 13 amino acids long. V shed 5 bases, J shed 8 bases, and the junction held 5 bases outside the gene matches. The CDR3 region is CASSIMGQGGYTF. In DNA form, the CDR3 reads TGTGCCAGCAGTATTATGGGACAGGGGGGCTACACCTTC.

The rearrangement links TRBV7-2 to TRBJ2-5; 8 bases map to TRBD2. Germline values: CDR1 SGHTA, CDR2 FQGNSA. The CDR3 runs 17 residues. The J segment lost 3 bases and the V segment lost 0 bases, leaving 9 bases of the junction unmatched. CDR3: CASSLALGGGTEETQYF. Written as DNA, the CDR3 is TGTGCCAGCAGCTTAGCCCTAGGCGGGGGGACTGAAGAGACCCAGTACTTC. The whole variable domain, filled in from reference TRBV7-2 and TRBJ2-5, reads GAGVSQSPSNKVTEKGKDVELRCDPISGHTALYWYRQSLGQGLEFLIYFQGNSAPDKSGLPSDRFSAERTGGSVSTLTIQRTQQEDSAVYLCASSLALGGGTEETQYFGPGTRLLVL.

V is TRBV9 and J is TRBJ2-1; D remains ambiguous. The CDR3 runs 15 residues. Germline V CDR1 and CDR2: SGDLS, YYNGEE. V lost 1 base and J lost 4, with 12 bases in between. CDR3 DNA: TGTGCCAGCAGCGTAACCCCGACTGGATACAATGAGCAGTTCTTC. Translated, it gives CASSVTPTGYNEQFF.

The chain couples TRBV9 to TRBJ2-6; 7 bases are shared with TRBD2. CDR1 and CDR2 (germline): SGDLS, YYNGEE. The V segment lost 1 base and the J segment 1 base; nucleotides outside the gene matches: 5. This CDR3 contains 17 residues. CDR3 amino acids: CASSVSGRVSGANVLTF. DNA for the CDR3: TGTGCCAGCAGCGTATCAGGGAGGGTTTCTGGGGCCAACGTCCTGACTTTC. Using reference TRBV9 and TRBJ2-6 for the parts outside the CDR3, the full variable domain is DSGVTQTPKHLITATGQRVTLRCSPRSGDLSVYWYQQSLDQGLQFLIQYYNGEERAKGNILERFSAQQFPDLHSELNLSSLELGDSALYFCASSVSGRVSGANVLTFGAGSRLTVL.

The chain has TRBV6-2 or TRBV6-3 and TRBJ2-2; tentative D call: TRBD2 (5 bases). The V gene lost 2 bases and the J gene lost 0 bases, with 19 bases spanning the gap. Germline V CDR1 and CDR2: MNHEY, SVGEGT. This CDR3 is built from 19 residues. In DNA form, the CDR3 reads TGTGCCAGCAGTTACCCATCAGGAGGAGAGCGTACGAACACCGGGGAGCTGTTTTTT. This translates into CASSYPSGGERTNTGELFF.

CDR3 sequence reads: CASSWGPGVGNQPQHF. Here the CDR3 DNA reads TGTGCCAGCAGCTGGGGCCCAGGGGTAGGCAATCAGCCCCAGCATTTT. The gene calls are TRBV7-8 and TRBJ1-5; D may be TRBD1 (6 bases). CDR1 is SGHVS and CDR2 is FQNEAQ in the germline V gene. The CDR3 spans 16 residues. Trimming removed 4 bases from V and 2 bases from J, with 15 bases in between.

This chain uses TRBV5-5 with TRBJ2-2; D ambiguous. CDR1 is SGHKS, CDR2 YYEKEE, per germline (reference sequence). This CDR3 spans 12 amino acids. The ends were cut back, 4 bases at V and 7 bases at J, with 8 bases in the middle. CDR3: CASSPPGGELFF. The CDR3 DNA follows: TGTGCCAGCAGCCCTCCCGGCGGGGAGCTGTTTTTT. Based on the CDR3 plus reference TRBV5-5 and TRBJ2-2, the full variable domain is DAGVTQSPTHLIKTRGQQVTLRCSPISGHKSVSWYQQVLGQGPQFIFQYYEKEERGRGNFPDRFSARQFPNYSSELNVNALLLGDSALYLCASSPPGGELFFGEGSRLTVL.

The rearrangement links TRBV4-3 to TRBJ2-3; D is perhaps TRBD1 (6 bases). Germline CDR1 reads LGHNA; CDR2 reads YSLEER. V was pared by 2 bases and J by 1 base, with 10 bases between. The CDR3 sequence is 15 residues long. The CDR3 here is CASSQTGYGTDTQYF. The CDR3 coding sequence is TGCGCCAGCAGCCAAACAGGGTACGGCACAGATACGCAGTATTTT.

The rearrangement uses TRBV3-1 (or the pseudogene TRBV3-2) and TRBJ2-2; TRBD2 matches at 13 bases. Germline lookup yields CDR1 LGHDT and CDR2 YNNKEL (reference sequence). This CDR3 has 16 residues. Trimming at V came to 5 bases and at J to 6 bases, leaving 6 bases not matched to a gene. CDR3 DNA: TGTGCCAGCAGCTATCGGACTAGCGGGAGATCCGGGGAGCTGTTTTTT. It translates to CASSYRTSGRSGELFF.